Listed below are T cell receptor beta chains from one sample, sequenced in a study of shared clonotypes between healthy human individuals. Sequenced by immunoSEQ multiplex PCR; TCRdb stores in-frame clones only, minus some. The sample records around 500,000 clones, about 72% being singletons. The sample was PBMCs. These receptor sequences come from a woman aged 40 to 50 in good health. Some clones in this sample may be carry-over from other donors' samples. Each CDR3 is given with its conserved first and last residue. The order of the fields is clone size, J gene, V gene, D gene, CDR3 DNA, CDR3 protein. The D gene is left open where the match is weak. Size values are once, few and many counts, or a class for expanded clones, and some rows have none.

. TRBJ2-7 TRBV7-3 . TGTGCCAGCAGCGTCGACTCGTCCGGGGGCTACGAGCAGTACTTC CASSVDSSGGYEQYF
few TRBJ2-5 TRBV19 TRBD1 TGTGCCAGTAGTGGGACAGGGGCGTGGGAGACCCAGTACTTC CASSGTGAWETQYF
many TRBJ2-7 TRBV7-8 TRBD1 TGTGCCAGCACAGTCTACGGGACAGCCCCCCACGAGCAGTACTTC CASTVYGTAPHEQYF
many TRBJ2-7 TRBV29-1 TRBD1 TGCAGCGTTGAAGCCCGGGACAGGGGTTTCAACGAGCAGTACTTC CSVEARDRGFNEQYF
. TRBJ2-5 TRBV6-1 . TGTGCCAGCAGTATAACCGGGACCTCAAAAGAGACCCAGTACTTC CASSITGTSKETQYF
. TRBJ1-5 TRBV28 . TGTGCCAGCAGTCTCAGAGACATTAATCAGCCCCAGCATTTT CASSLRDINQPQHF
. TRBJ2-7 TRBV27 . TGTGCCAGCAGTTTGGGAAGCGGAACCTACGAGCAGTACTTC CASSLGSGTYEQYF
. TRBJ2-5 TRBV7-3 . TGTGCCAGCAGCTTAACCCTACAAGAGACCCAGTACTTC CASSLTLQETQYF
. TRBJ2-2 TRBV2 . TGTGCCAGCAGGCTGGACGGCGGGGAGCTGTTTTTT CASRLDGGELFF
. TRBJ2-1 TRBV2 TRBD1 TGTGCCAGCAAAAGGGACAGCGGTGGCAATGAGCAGTTCTTC CASKRDSGGNEQFF
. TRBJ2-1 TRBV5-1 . TGCGCCAGCAGCTTGTCAGCGGTCGGCGGCAATGAGCAGTTCTTC CASSLSAVGGNEQFF
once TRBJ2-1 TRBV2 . TGTGCCAGTTTAAGTAGTTCTAAATACAATGAGCAGTTCTTC CASLSSSKYNEQFF
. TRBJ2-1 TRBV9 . TGTGCCAGCAGCGTAGGAGGCGACAGCTCCTACAATGAGCAGTTCTTC CASSVGGDSSYNEQFF
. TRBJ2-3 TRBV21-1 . TGTGCCAGCAGCAAAGATAGCACAGATACGCAGTATTTT CASSKDSTDTQYF
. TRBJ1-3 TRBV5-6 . TGTGCCAGCAGCTGGGGGTGGGCCTATGGAAACACCATATATTTT CASSWGWAYGNTIYF
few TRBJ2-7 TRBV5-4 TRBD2 TGTGCCAGCAGAGCCGGGACTAGCGGGAGTAACGAGCAGTACTTC CASRAGTSGSNEQYF
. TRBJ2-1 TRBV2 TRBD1 TGTGCCAGCGATGCACAGGGGATCGCTTACAATGAGCAGTTCTTC CASDAQGIAYNEQFF
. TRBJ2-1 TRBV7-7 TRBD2 TGTGCCAGCAGCTTATTCGAGGGAGGGTCCTACAATGAGCAGTTCTTC CASSLFEGGSYNEQFF
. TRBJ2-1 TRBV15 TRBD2 TGTGCCACCAGCAGAGAAGAGGCAGCGGGGATCAACGATGAGCAGTTCTTC CATSREEAAGINDEQFF
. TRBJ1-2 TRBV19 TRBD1 TGTGCCAGTAGGTGGGACAGGGGGTCGGATGGCTACACCTTC CASRWDRGSDGYTF
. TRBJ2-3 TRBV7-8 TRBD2 TGTGCCAGCAGCCAACTAGCGGCTAGCACAGATACGCAGTATTTT CASSQLAASTDTQYF
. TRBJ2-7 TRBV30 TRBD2 TGTGCCTGGAGGACTAGCGGGAGTGGGTACGAGCAGTACTTC CAWRTSGSGYEQYF
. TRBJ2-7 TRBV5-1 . TGCGCCAGCAGCTTAGCTCCACCAAGCTCCTACGAGCAGTACTTC CASSLAPPSSYEQYF
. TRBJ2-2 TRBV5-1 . TGCGCCAGCAGCTTTAACGGCAACACCGGGGAGCTGTTTTTT CASSFNGNTGELFF
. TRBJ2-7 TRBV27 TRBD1 TGTGCCAGCTCCAGGGGGCGCATCTACGAGCAGTACTTC CASSRGRIYEQYF
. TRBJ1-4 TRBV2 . TGTGCCAGCAGTGTGGGTCATATCACTAATGAAAAACTGTTTTTT CASSVGHITNEKLFF
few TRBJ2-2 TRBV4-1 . TGCGCCAGCAGCCGTACCCGACTAGTTAGGGGACCCGGGGAGCTGTTTTTT CASSRTRLVRGPGELFF
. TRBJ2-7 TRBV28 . TGTGCCAGCAGTTCCTCAAACTCCGACAGGTTTGCCTACGAGCAGTACTTC CASSSSNSDRFAYEQYF
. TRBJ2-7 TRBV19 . TGTGCCAGTAGTAGGGTCGAATCCTACGAGCAGTACTTC CASSRVESYEQYF
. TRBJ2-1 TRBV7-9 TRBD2 TGTGCCAGCAGCCCACCGGGAGCGGGGTACAATGAGCAGTTCTTC CASSPPGAGYNEQFF
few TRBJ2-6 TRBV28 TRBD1 TGTGCCAGCAGTCCCGGACAGGCTTTCTCTGGGGCCAACGTCCTGACTTTC CASSPGQAFSGANVLTF
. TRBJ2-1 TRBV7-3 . TGTGCCAGCAGCTTAGGCTGGAGCTCCTACAATGAGCAGTTCTTC CASSLGWSSYNEQFF
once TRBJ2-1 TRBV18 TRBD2 TGTGCCAGCTCACCAACTAGCGCTGAGCAGTTCTTC CASSPTSAEQFF
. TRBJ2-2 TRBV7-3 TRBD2 TGTGCCAGCAGCCCCCTTACTAGCGGAGGCACCGGGGAGCTGTTTTTT CASSPLTSGGTGELFF
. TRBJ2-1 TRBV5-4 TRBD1 TGTGCCAGCAGGCCTACAGGGGATAGCTACAATGAGCAGTTCTTC CASRPTGDSYNEQFF
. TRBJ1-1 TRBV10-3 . TGTGCCATCAGTGACTTGATGGGCATCGGTGAAGCTTTCTTT CAISDLMGIGEAFF
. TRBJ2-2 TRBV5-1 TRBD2 TGCGCCAGCAGCCCGGGACTAGCGGGCGGGGAGCTGTTTTTT CASSPGLAGGELFF
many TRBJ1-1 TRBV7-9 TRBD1 TGTGCCAGCAGCTTAGAGACAGGGGGCGAAGCTTTCTTT CASSLETGGEAFF
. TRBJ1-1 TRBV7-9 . TGTGCCAGCAGCTCCAGGACAGTGGACACTGAAGCTTTCTTT CASSSRTVDTEAFF
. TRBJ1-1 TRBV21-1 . TGTGCCAGCAGCAAAAAGGCCAGCCGGGACAAGGCTTTCTTT CASSKKASRDKAFF
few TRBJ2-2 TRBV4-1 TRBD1 TGCGCCAGCAGCCACGGACAGGTGATGGGCCCCCGGGTGGCGAAGTCCGTAGGGGAGCTGTTTTTT CASSHGQVMGPRVAKSVGELFF
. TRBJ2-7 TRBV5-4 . TGTGCCAGCAGCCAAGAGACAGGACTGAACTACGAGCAGTACTTC CASSQETGLNYEQYF
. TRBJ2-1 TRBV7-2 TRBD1 TGTGCCAGCAGCTCTCGGGACAGGGGGCGACGAGATGAGCAGTTCTTC CASSSRDRGRRDEQFF
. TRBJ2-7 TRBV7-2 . TGTGCCAGCAGCGGTCGATGGGCCTACGAGCAGTACTTC CASSGRWAYEQYF
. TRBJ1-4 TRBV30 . TGTGCCTGGGGACAGACTGAAAAACTGTTTTTT CAWGQTEKLFF
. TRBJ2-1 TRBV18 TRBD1 TGTGCCAGCTCACCTTACAGGGGACGGTCCAATGAGCAGTTCTTC CASSPYRGRSNEQFF
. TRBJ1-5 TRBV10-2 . TGCGCCAGCAGTGAGTCGGGTCAGCCCCAGCATTTT CASSESGQPQHF
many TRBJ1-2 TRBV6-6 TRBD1 TGTGCCAGCAGAAAAGGACAGGGCCCTAACTATGGCTACACCTTC CASRKGQGPNYGYTF